One sample yielded the 29 T cell receptor beta chains listed below, sequenced in a study of cytomegalovirus exposure and HLA in healthy donors. The PCR had 60 Vbeta and 13 Jbeta primers. Assay used: immunoSEQ multiplex PCR; TCRdb lists only in-frame clones, some missing. The sample records 95,000 to 110,000 clones, around 79% being singletons. The specimen sequenced was PBMCs. The receptors were sampled from a man in his fifties or sixties in good health and CMV-seropositive.

The chain joins TRBV25-1 to TRBJ2-5, with D possibly TRBD1 on 5 matching bases. The CDR3 consists of 17 residues. Trimming left V 0 bases short and J 2 bases short, with 16 bases between. The germline CDR1 and CDR2 sequences are MGHDK and SYGVNS. Written as DNA, the CDR3 is TGTGCCAGCAGTGAATACAGGATAGGGGTGGGTCAAGAGACCCAGTACTTC. It codes for CASSEYRIGVGQETQYF.

This chain uses TRBV7-6 with TRBJ2-7, with D hard to call. V lost 3 bases to trimming and J lost 3 bases, with 15 bases between them. The CDR3 length is 15 residues. Germline lookup yields CDR1 SGHVS and CDR2 FNYEAQ. The CDR3 nucleotides read TGTGCCAGCAGCTTTCCACCGAGAGCCGACTACGAGCAGTACTTC. It yields the protein CASSFPPRADYEQYF.

The V gene is TRBV7-9, the J gene TRBJ2-7; TRBD1 matches at 11 bases. This CDR3 is built from 16 residues. The junction had 5 bases not matched to a gene; V was cut back by 4 bases and J by 0 bases. Germline CDR1 and CDR2: SEHNR and FQNEAQ (reference sequence). The CDR3 DNA is TGTGCCAGCAGCTCCGGGGGGACAGGGGGCTCCTACGAGCAGTACTTC. Its translation is CASSSGGTGGSYEQYF.

V gene TRBV19 combines with J gene TRBJ2-5; TRBD1 matches at 7 bases. TRBJ2-7 explains the end of the DNA better; the J call may be wrong. This CDR3 is built from 15 residues. Germline V CDR1 and CDR2: LNHDA, SQIVND (reference sequence). The DNA for the CDR3 is TGTGCCAGTAGCTACGGACAGGCGAGCTCCTACGAGCAGTACTTC. Translating gives CASSYGQASSYEQYF.

The genes are TRBV10-3 and TRBJ2-3; 8 nucleotides line up with TRBD2. Germline CDR1 reads ENHRY; CDR2 reads SYGVKD. J lost 2 bases, V lost 10 bases, and 8 bases had no gene match. The CDR3 loop spans 14 amino acids. The CDR3 nucleotides read TGTGCCACATCCCCCGGGGGGGACACAGATACGCAGTATTTT. Its protein is CATSPGGDTDTQYF.

The chain couples TRBV18 to TRBJ2-3, with D maybe TRBD1 (6 bases). Trimming removed 1 base at V and 2 bases at J, with 10 bases between. CDR1 is KGHSH and CDR2 is LQKENI in the germline V gene. This CDR3 comprises 15 residues. The CDR3 nucleotides read TGTGCCAGCTCACCACAGGACAGATTCACAGATACGCAGTATTTT. It codes for CASSPQDRFTDTQYF. The full variable domain, rest sourced from reference TRBV18 and TRBJ2-3, is NAGVMQNPRHLVRRRGQEARLRCSPMKGHSHVYWYRQLPEEGLKFMVYLQKENIIDESGMPKERFSAEFPKEGPSILRIQQVVRGDSAAYFCASSPQDRFTDTQYFGPGTRLTVL.

This sequence joins TRBV9 and TRBJ1-2; D gene uncertain. CDR3 length: 13 residues. V was cut by 0 bases and J by 3 bases, with 6 bases left in between. Germline CDR1 and CDR2: SGDLS and YYNGEE. The CDR3 DNA is TGTGCCAGCAGCGTAGCCGGGGACTATGGCTACACCTTC. It codes for CASSVAGDYGYTF.

The chain is built from TRBV30 and TRBJ2-7; D gene ambiguous. Germline CDR1 reads GTSNPN; CDR2 reads SVGIG (reference sequence). The CDR3 length is 14 residues. With 2 bases removed from V and 0 bases from J, the gap between germline ends came to 11 bases. DNA for the CDR3: TGTGCCTGGAGTACAGCACCCAACTCCTACGAGCAGTACTTC. Translating gives CAWSTAPNSYEQYF.

This chain links TRBV2 with TRBJ2-7; D gene unclear. V lost 5 bases to trimming and J lost 0 bases, with 2 bases between them. This CDR3 spans 11 amino acids. Looked up from germline, CDR1 is SNHLY and CDR2 is FYNNEI. The CDR3 reads CASSYSYEQYF. The CDR3 DNA reads as TGTGCCAGCAGTTACTCCTACGAGCAGTACTTC.

This clone was seen just once. This chain connects TRBV30 to TRBJ2-7; 7 bases line up with TRBD2. In germline, CDR1 is GTSNPN, CDR2 SVGIG (reference sequence). V was clipped by 2 bases and J by 2 bases; unmatched bases: 12. This CDR3 has 16 amino acids. CDR3 sequence: CAWSPPWGGATYEQYF. The CDR3 DNA reads TGTGCCTGGAGTCCCCCCTGGGGAGGGGCCACCTACGAGCAGTACTTC.

The V gene is TRBV9, the J gene TRBJ2-5; 9 bases align to TRBD1. Per the germline V gene, CDR1 is SGDLS and CDR2 is YYNGEE. CDR3 length equals 16 residues. The V and J ends lost 0 bases and 5 bases, in that order; junction bases with no gene match: 8. CDR3 in DNA: TGTGCCAGCAGCGTAGGGGACAGGGCATTTGGGGAGACCCAGTACTTC. Protein product: CASSVGDRAFGETQYF.

J is TRBJ2-1 and V is TRBV11-2, with D maybe TRBD1 (6 bases). CDR1 SGHAT and CDR2 FQNNGV come from the germline V gene. The V and J ends lost 6 bases and 6 bases respectively, with 15 bases between them. The length of the CDR3 is 14 residues. DNA for the CDR3: TGTGCCAGCAGTTTCAAGGACAGCCTCAATGAGCAGTTCTTC. Protein product: CASSFKDSLNEQFF.

The chain is built from TRBV7-7 and TRBJ2-1; maybe TRBD2 (5 bases). The germline gives CDR1 SSHAT, CDR2 FNYEAQ (reference sequence). This CDR3 contains 14 residues. V was pared by 5 bases and J by 6 bases, with 14 bases between. The CDR3 region is CASSPATTSNEQFF. CDR3 DNA: TGTGCCAGCAGCCCTGCGACTACGAGCAATGAGCAGTTCTTC.

This clone showed up just a few times. V usage is TRBV5-4 and J usage is TRBJ2-7; 10 bases are a match to TRBD2. Germline trimming cut 4 bases from V and 0 bases from J; bases unmatched to any gene: 7. The CDR3 extends over 16 amino acids. Germline V gene lookup returns CDR1 SGHNT and CDR2 YYREEE (reference sequence). CDR3 residues: CASSPHSGRSSYEQYF. CDR3 bases: TGTGCCAGCAGCCCCCATAGCGGGAGGAGCTCCTACGAGCAGTACTTC.

This clone came up a few times. CDR3 amino acids: CASRTSGRALADTQYF. The DNA for the CDR3 is TGTGCCAGTAGGACTAGCGGGAGGGCTTTGGCAGATACGCAGTATTTT. The chain has TRBV19 and TRBJ2-3; 14 nucleotides line up with TRBD2. The J segment lost 4 bases and the V segment lost 6 bases, leaving 6 bases of the junction unmatched. The germline V gene encodes CDR1 LNHDA and CDR2 SQIVND (reference sequence). The CDR3 has 16 amino acids.

This clone was seen a single time. The chain combines TRBV6-1 with TRBJ2-3; 11 bases are shared with TRBD2. CDR1 MNHNS and CDR2 SASEGT come from the germline V gene. V gave up 6 bases and J gave up 4 bases; unmatched junction bases: 6. The CDR3 length is 15 residues. This chain's CDR3 is CASRASGRTSDTQYF. As DNA, the CDR3 is TGTGCCAGCAGGGCTAGCGGGAGGACGTCAGATACGCAGTATTTT.

In this sample, this clone turned up a few times. V and J are TRBV11-3 and TRBJ2-1, with 10 bases fitting TRBD2. The CDR3 has 15 residues. With 5 bases clipped from V and 0 bases from J, the junction kept 1 base outside the gene matches. CDR1 is SGHNT, CDR2 YENEEA, per germline. CDR3 in amino acids: CASSRLAGSYNEQFF. The CDR3 region has the DNA TGTGCCAGCAGCCGACTAGCGGGCTCCTACAATGAGCAGTTCTTC.

The chain recombines TRBV19 with TRBJ2-1, with 7 bases fitting TRBD2. The ends lost 2 bases at V and 5 bases at J; junction bases unmatched: 6. Germline CDR1 and CDR2: LNHDA and SQIVND (reference sequence). This CDR3 contains 15 residues. The CDR3 loop is CASSIPGTNNNEQFF. For the CDR3, the DNA is TGTGCCAGTAGTATACCCGGGACTAACAACAATGAGCAGTTCTTC.

The rearrangement joins TRBV28 to TRBJ2-5; 15 bases line up with TRBD2. The better agreement between TRBJ2-7 and the DNA end casts doubt on the J call. The CDR3 contains 18 residues. Germline CDR1 is MDHEN and CDR2 is SYDVKM. The CDR3 coding sequence is TGTGCCAGCAGTCAGAGCTACGGACTAGCGGGAGGGCCCCGCGAGCAGTACTTC. Protein sequence: CASSQSYGLAGGPREQYF.

The rearrangement joins TRBV5-1 to TRBJ2-1; 13 nucleotides match TRBD2. J lost 3 bases, V lost 0 bases, and 6 bases had no gene match. The germline V gene encodes CDR1 SGHRS and CDR2 YFSETQ. This CDR3 has 18 residues. This CDR3 is CASSLGLAGGSLYNEQFF. As DNA, the CDR3 is TGCGCCAGCAGCTTGGGACTAGCGGGAGGTTCCCTCTACAATGAGCAGTTCTTC.

In its sample, this clone was seen a few times. The V and J genes are TRBV7-9 and TRBJ2-7; D perhaps matches TRBD2 (6 bases). V was trimmed by 1 base and J by 0 bases, leaving 19 bases between them. The germline V gene encodes CDR1 SEHNR and CDR2 FQNEAQ (reference sequence). The CDR3 is made up of 18 amino acids. In DNA form, the CDR3 reads TGTGCCAGCAGCTTAGAAGTGGCTTGGGACTCTCCCTCCTACGAGCAGTACTTC. Its translation: CASSLEVAWDSPSYEQYF. Complete variable domain (other parts from reference TRBV7-9 and TRBJ2-7): DTGVSQNPRHKITKRGQNVTFRCDPISEHNRLYWYRQTLGQGPEFLTYFQNEAQLEKSRLLSDRFSAERPKGSFSTLEIQRTEQGDSAMYLCASSLEVAWDSPSYEQYFGPGTRLTVT.

As to this clone: One junction end does not reproduce the germline sequence, and a read error may be involved. The chain couples TRBV5-4 to TRBJ2-2; 15 bases match TRBD2. Germline V CDR1 and CDR2: SGHNT, YYREEE (reference sequence). This CDR3 comprises 18 residues. The CDR3 nucleotides read TGCGCCAGCAGCCTCCAGGGACTAGCGGGAGGTTTCGGCGGGGAGCTGTTTTTT. It translates to CASSLQGLAGGFGGELFF.

The rearrangement links TRBV6-1 to TRBJ2-7; 10 positions match TRBD2. Germline values: CDR1 MNHNS, CDR2 SASEGT. The length of the CDR3 is 14 residues. The J segment lost 6 bases and the V segment lost 4 bases, leaving 6 bases of the junction unmatched. CDR3 in amino acids: CASSVVLAGGEQYF. DNA for the CDR3: TGTGCCAGCAGTGTTGTGTTAGCGGGGGGCGAGCAGTACTTC.

The V gene is TRBV27, the J gene TRBJ2-7, with D possibly matching TRBD2 (6 bases). CDR3 size: 14 residues. Per germline, CDR1 MNHEY and CDR2 SMNVEV (reference sequence). Trimming removed 2 bases at V and 5 bases at J, with 13 bases between. The CDR3 spells CASSLDWGENEQYF. The CDR3 region has the DNA TGTGCCAGCAGTTTAGATTGGGGGGAGAACGAGCAGTACTTC.

V usage is TRBV7-2 and J usage is TRBJ2-7; 10 nucleotides line up with TRBD2. The CDR3 consists of 15 residues. V lost 5 bases, J lost 4 bases, and 8 bases stayed unmatched. Per germline, CDR1 SGHTA and CDR2 FQGNSA. CDR3 sequence (DNA): TGTGCCAGCAGCATTAGCGGGAGGAGCGTTTACGAGCAGTACTTC. Translation gives CASSISGRSVYEQYF.

The sample holds a few counts of this clone. The chain has TRBV5-4 and TRBJ1-2; no reliable D call. Deletions cut 4 bases from V and 3 bases from J, with 10 bases between. CDR3 length equals 13 residues. CDR1 and CDR2 from the germline V gene are SGHNT and YYREEE (reference sequence). The CDR3 loop is CASSTRGDYGYTF. The CDR3 coding sequence is TGTGCCAGCAGCACTAGAGGAGACTATGGCTACACCTTC.

This chain joins TRBV5-1 and TRBJ2-3; tentatively, D is TRBD1 (7 bases). Germline values: CDR1 SGHRS, CDR2 YFSETQ. Trimming removed 1 base at V and 2 bases at J, with 14 bases between. The length of the CDR3 is 16 residues. The CDR3 loop is CASSLWGDSSTDTQYF. The CDR3 bases are TGCGCCAGCAGCTTGTGGGGGGACAGCTCCACAGATACGCAGTATTTT.

This chain links TRBV18 with TRBJ2-5; possible D gene TRBD1, 6 bases. Gene TRBJ2-7 matches the end of the DNA better, so the J call may be wrong. CDR3 size: 14 residues. Germline CDR1 is KGHSH and CDR2 is LQKENI. DNA of the CDR3: TGTGCCAGCTCACCACCGCAGGGGTCATACGAGCAGTACTTC. It encodes CASSPPQGSYEQYF.

The V gene is TRBV5-1, the J gene TRBJ1-5; 7 positions match TRBD1. This CDR3 spans 14 amino acids. V dropped 2 bases and J dropped 5; count of bases not matched to a gene: 4. Germline CDR1 and CDR2: SGHRS and YFSETQ. Here the CDR3 DNA reads TGCGCCAGCAGCTTCGGGACAGAGGATCAGCCCCAGCATTTT. Translation: CASSFGTEDQPQHF.